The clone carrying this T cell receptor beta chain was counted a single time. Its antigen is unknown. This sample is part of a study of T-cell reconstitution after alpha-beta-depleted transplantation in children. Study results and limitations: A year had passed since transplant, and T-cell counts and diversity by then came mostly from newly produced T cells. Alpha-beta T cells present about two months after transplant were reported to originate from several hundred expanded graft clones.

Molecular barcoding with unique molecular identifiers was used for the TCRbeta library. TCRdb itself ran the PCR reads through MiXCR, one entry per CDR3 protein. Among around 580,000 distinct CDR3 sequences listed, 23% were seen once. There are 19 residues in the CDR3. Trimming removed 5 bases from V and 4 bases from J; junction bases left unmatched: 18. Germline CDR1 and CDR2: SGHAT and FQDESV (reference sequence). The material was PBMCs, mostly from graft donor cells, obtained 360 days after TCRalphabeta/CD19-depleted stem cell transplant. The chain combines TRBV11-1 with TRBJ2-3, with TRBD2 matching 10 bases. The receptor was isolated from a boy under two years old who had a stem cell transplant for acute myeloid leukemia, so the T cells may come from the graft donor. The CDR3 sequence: CASSPPDASGGEEPDTQYF. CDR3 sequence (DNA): TGTGCCAGCAGCCCCCCAGACGCTAGCGGGGGCGAAGAACCAGATACGCAGTATTTT. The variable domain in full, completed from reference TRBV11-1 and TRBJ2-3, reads EAEVAQSPRYKITEKSQAVAFWCDPISGHATLYWYRQILGQGPELLVQFQDESVVDDSQLPKDRFSAERLKGVDSTLKIQPAELGDSAMYLCASSPPDASGGEEPDTQYFGPGTRLTVL.